Sequencing of this TCR beta chain was carried out in a study of shared clonotypes between healthy human individuals. Clones were sequenced by immunoSEQ multiplex PCR, and TCRdb holds only the in-frame ones, with some missing. This sample has hundreds of thousands of clones; roughly 98% occur once, and the top ten carry less than 0.35%. Naivety among CD8 cells was defined by CD45RO negativity and positive CCR7 selection, thereby excluding terminally differentiated effector memory CD45RA+ cells. Germline CDR1 is MGHRA and CDR2 is YSYEKL. V was shortened by 5 bases and J by 7 bases, with 26 bases between the two germline ends. CDR3 length: 17 amino acids.

This chain uses TRBV4-1 with TRBJ2-5; D may match TRBD1 or TRBD2 (5 bases each). The sequence was collected from a man aged 25 to 40 in good health. Material for sequencing was naive CD8+ T cells sorted from blood. Here the CDR3 DNA reads TGCGCCAGCAGCACGGCCGGGACCGCCTTCGGAGAGGGGACCCAGTACTTC. It is translated as CASSTAGTAFGEGTQYF.